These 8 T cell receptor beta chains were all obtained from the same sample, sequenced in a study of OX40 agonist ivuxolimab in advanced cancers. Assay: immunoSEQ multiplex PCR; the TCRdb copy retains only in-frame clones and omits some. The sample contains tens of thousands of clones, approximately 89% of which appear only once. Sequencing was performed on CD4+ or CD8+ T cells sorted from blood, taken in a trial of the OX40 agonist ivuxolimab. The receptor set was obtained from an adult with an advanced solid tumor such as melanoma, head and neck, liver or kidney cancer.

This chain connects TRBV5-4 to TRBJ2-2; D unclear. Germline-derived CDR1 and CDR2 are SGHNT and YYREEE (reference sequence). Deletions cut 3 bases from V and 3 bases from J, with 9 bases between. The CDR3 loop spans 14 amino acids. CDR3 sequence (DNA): TGTGCCAGCAGCTCCCCTACGGACACCGGGGAGCTGTTTTTT. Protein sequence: CASSSPTDTGELFF.

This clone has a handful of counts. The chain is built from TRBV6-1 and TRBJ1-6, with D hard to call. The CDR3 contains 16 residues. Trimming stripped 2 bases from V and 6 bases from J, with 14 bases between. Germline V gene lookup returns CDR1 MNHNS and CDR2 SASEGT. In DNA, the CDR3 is TGTGCCAGCAGTGAATTGGGGAGTCGGGGTAATTCACCCCTCCACTTT. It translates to CASSELGSRGNSPLHF.

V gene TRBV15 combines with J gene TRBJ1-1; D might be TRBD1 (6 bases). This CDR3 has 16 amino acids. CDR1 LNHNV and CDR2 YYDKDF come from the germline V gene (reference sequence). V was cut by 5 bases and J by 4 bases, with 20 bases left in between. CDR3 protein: CATSARGETGPTEAFF. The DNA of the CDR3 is TGTGCCACCAGCGCTAGGGGGGAGACAGGACCCACTGAAGCTTTCTTT.

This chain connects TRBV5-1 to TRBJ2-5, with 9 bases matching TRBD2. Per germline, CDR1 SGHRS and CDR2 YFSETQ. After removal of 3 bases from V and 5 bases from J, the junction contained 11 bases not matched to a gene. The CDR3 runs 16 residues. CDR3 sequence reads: CASSSGQAGGHETQYF. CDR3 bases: TGCGCCAGCAGCTCCGGTCAGGCGGGGGGGCATGAGACCCAGTACTTC.

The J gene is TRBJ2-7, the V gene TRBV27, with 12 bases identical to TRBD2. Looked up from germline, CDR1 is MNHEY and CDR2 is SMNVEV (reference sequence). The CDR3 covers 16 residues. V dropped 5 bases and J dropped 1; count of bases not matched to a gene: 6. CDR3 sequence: CASSRTSGAPSYEQYF. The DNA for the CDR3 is TGTGCCAGCAGTAGGACTAGCGGGGCCCCTTCCTACGAGCAGTACTTC.

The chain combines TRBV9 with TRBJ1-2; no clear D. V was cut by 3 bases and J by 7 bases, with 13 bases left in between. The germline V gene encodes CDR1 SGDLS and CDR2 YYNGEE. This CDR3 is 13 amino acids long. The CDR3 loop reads CASSAMAGSGYTF. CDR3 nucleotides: TGTGCCAGCAGCGCCATGGCGGGCTCTGGCTACACCTTC.

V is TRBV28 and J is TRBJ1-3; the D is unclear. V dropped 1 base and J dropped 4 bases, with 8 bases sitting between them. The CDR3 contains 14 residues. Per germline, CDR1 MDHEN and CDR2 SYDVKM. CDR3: CASSLSQPGNTIYF. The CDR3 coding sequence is TGTGCCAGCAGTTTATCTCAACCCGGAAACACCATATATTTT.

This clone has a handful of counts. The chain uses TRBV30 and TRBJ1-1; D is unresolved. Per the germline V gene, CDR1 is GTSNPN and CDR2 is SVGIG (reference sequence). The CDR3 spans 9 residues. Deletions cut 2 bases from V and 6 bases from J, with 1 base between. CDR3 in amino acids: CAWSPEAFF. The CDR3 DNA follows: TGTGCCTGGAGTCCTGAAGCTTTCTTT.